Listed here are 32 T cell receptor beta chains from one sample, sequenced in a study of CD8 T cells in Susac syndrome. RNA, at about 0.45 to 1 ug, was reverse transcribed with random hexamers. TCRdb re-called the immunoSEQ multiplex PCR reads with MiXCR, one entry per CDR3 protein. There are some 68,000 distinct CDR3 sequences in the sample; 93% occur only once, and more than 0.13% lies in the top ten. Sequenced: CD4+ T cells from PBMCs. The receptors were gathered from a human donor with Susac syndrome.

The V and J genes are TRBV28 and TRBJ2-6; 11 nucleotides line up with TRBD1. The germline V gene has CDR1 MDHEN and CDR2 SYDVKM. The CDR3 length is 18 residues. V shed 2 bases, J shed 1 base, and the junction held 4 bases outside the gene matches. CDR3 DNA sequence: TGTGCCAGCAGTTTACGGACAGGGGGCTTTTCTGGGGCCAACGTCCTGACTTTC. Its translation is CASSLRTGGFSGANVLTF. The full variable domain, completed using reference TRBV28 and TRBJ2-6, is DVKVTQSSRYLVKRTGEKVFLECVQDMDHENMFWYRQDPGLGLRLIYFSYDVKMKEKGDIPEGYSVSREKKERFSLILESASTNQTSMYLCASSLRTGGFSGANVLTFGAGSRLTVL.

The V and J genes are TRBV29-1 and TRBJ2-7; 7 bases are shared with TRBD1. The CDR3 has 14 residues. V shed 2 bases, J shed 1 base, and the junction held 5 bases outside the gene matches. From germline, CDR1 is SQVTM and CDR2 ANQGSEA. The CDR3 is CSVESETGSYEQYF. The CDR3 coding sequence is TGCAGCGTTGAATCCGAGACAGGGTCCTACGAGCAGTACTTC.

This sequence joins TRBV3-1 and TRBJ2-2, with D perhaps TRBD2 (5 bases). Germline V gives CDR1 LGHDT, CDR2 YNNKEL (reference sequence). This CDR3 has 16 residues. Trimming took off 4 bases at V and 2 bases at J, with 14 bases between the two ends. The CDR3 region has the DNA TGTGCCAGCAGCCGGTTGGGGAGCCGTAACACCGGGGAGCTGTTTTTT. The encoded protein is CASSRLGSRNTGELFF.

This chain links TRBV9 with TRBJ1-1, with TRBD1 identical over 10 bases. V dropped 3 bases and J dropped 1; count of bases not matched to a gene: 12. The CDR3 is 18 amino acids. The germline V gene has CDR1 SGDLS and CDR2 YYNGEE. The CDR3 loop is CASSDAVGQGRGNTEAFF. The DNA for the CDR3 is TGTGCCAGCAGCGATGCCGTGGGACAGGGGAGGGGGAACACTGAAGCTTTCTTT.

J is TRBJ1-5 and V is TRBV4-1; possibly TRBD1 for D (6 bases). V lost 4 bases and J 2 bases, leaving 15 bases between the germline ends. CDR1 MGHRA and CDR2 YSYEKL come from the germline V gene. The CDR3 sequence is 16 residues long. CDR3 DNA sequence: TGCGCCAGCAGCCCAACCGGACAGCAGGGCAATCAGCCCCAGCATTTT. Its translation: CASSPTGQQGNQPQHF.

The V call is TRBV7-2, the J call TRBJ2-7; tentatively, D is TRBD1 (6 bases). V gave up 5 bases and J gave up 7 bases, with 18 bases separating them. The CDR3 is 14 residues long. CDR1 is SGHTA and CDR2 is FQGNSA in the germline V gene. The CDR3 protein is CASSLQAGVGEQYF. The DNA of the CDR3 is TGTGCCAGCAGCCTCCAGGCAGGGGTGGGGGAGCAGTACTTC.

CDR3 bases: TGTGCCAGTAGTAGGGGACAGGGGCCCAACTATGGCTACACCTTC. Translating gives CASSRGQGPNYGYTF. The V call is TRBV19, the J call TRBJ1-2, with 10 nucleotides matching TRBD1. This CDR3 region has 15 residues. V trimming: 4 bases; J trimming: 2 bases; junction bases outside the gene matches: 4. CDR1 is LNHDA and CDR2 is SQIVND in the germline V gene (reference sequence).

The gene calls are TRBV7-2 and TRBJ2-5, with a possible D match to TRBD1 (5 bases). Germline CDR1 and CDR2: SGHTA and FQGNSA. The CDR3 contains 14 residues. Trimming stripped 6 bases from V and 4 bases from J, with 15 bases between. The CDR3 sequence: CASRPQGIRETQYF. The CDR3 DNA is TGTGCCAGCAGACCCCAGGGAATTAGAGAGACCCAGTACTTC.

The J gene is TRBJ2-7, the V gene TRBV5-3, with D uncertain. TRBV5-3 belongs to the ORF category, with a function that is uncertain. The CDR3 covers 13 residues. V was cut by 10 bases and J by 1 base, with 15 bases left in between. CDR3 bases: TGTGCCCGCGGCGGCAGCGTGTCCTACGAGCAGTACTTC. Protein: CARGGSVSYEQYF.

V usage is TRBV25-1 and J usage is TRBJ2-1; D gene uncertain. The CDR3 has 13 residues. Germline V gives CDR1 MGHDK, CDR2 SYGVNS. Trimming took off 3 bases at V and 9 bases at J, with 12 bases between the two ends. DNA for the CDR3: TGTGCCAGCAGTGATCTTATGGTGGGTGAGCAGTTCTTC. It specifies CASSDLMVGEQFF.

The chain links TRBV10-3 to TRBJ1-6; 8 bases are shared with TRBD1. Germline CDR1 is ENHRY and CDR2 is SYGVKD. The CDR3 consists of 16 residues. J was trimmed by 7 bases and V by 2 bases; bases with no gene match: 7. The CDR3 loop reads CAISEIIRQGNSPLHF. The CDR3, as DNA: TGTGCCATCAGTGAGATAATAAGACAGGGGAATTCACCCCTCCACTTT.

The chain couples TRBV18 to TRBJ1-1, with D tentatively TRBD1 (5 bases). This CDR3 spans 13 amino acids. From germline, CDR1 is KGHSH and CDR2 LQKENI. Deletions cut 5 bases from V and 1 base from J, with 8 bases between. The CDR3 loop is CASSDDRNTEAFF. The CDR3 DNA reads TGTGCCAGCTCAGACGACAGGAACACTGAAGCTTTCTTT.

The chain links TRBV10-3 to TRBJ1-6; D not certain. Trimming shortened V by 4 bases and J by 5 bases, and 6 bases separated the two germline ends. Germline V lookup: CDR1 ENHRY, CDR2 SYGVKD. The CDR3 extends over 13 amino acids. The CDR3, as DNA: TGTGCCATCAGTGCCGGGAATAATTCACCCCTCCACTTT. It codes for CAISAGNNSPLHF.

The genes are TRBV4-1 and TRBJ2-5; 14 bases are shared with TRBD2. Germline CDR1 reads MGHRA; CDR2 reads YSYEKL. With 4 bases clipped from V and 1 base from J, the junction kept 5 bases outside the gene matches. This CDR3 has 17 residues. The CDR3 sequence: CASSPRLAGGVQETQYF. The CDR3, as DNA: TGCGCCAGCAGCCCACGACTAGCGGGGGGGGTCCAAGAGACCCAGTACTTC.

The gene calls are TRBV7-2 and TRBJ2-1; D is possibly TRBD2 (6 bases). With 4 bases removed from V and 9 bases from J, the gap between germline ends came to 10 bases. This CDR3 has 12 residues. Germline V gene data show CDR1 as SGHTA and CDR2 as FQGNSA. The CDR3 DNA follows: TGTGCCAGCAGCTCCCGACTAGGTGAGCAGTTCTTC. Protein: CASSSRLGEQFF.

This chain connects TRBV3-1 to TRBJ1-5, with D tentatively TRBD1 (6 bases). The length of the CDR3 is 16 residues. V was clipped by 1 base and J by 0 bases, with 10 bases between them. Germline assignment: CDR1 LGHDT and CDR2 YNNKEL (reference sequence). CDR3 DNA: TGTGCCAGCAGCCAAGGGACAGCCGTTAGCAATCAGCCCCAGCATTTT. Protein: CASSQGTAVSNQPQHF.

The CDR3 region is CASRPTGGNEQYF. CDR3 nucleotides: TGTGCCAGCAGACCAACAGGAGGGAACGAGCAGTACTTC. V gene TRBV27 combines with J gene TRBJ2-7; D perhaps matches TRBD2 (6 bases). V was shortened by 6 bases and J by 5 bases, with 14 bases between the two germline ends. Germline V gene sequence: CDR1 MNHEY, CDR2 SMNVEV (reference sequence). There are 13 residues in the CDR3.

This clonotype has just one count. CDR3 nucleotide sequence: TGTGCCAGCAGCTATGTGAGAAACTCCTACAATGAGCAGTTCTTC. It is translated as CASSYVRNSYNEQFF. This rearrangement joins TRBV11-3 to TRBJ2-1; D gene unclear. Germline V gene sequence: CDR1 SGHNT, CDR2 YENEEA. The V end was cut by 4 bases, the J end by 0 bases, with 10 bases between. The CDR3 sequence is 15 residues long.

The CDR3 sequence: CASSSGTKSSYEQYF. CDR3 DNA: TGTGCCAGCAGTTCGGGGACTAAGAGCTCCTACGAGCAGTACTTC. J is TRBJ2-7 and V is TRBV28, with 7 nucleotides matching TRBD2. This CDR3 has 15 residues. J lost 0 bases, V lost 4 bases, and 6 bases had no gene match. In germline, CDR1 is MDHEN, CDR2 SYDVKM.

CDR3 in DNA: TGTGCCAGCAGCTTGACAGGGGGCGTCCAGCCCCAGCATTTT. Amino acid sequence: CASSLTGGVQPQHF. This sequence joins TRBV5-6 and TRBJ1-5; 9 positions agree with TRBD1. Germline V gene data show CDR1 as SGHDT and CDR2 as YYEEEE. V gave up 1 base and J gave up 7 bases; unmatched junction bases: 3. There are 14 residues in the CDR3.

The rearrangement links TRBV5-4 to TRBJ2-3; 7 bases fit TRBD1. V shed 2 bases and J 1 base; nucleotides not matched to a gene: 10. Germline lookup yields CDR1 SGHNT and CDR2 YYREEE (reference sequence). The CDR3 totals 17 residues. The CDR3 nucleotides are TGTGCCAGCAGCTTCTATCTAGGGGGCGAGGGCACAGATACGCAGTATTTT. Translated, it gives CASSFYLGGEGTDTQYF.

The CDR3 here is CASSLASGQRYSPLHF. CDR3 nucleotides: TGCGCCAGCAGCTTGGCGTCTGGGCAGCGGTATTCACCCCTCCACTTT. The chain carries TRBV5-1 and TRBJ1-6, with D uncertain. Germline V gene sequence: CDR1 SGHRS, CDR2 YFSETQ. The CDR3 covers 16 residues. Trimming stripped 0 bases from V and 8 bases from J, with 15 bases between.

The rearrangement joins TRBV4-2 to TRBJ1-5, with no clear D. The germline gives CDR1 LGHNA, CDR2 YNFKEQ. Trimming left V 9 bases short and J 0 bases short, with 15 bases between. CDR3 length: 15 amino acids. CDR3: CASRNRKNSNQPQHF. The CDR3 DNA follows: TGTGCCAGTCGAAATAGGAAGAATAGCAATCAGCCCCAGCATTTT.

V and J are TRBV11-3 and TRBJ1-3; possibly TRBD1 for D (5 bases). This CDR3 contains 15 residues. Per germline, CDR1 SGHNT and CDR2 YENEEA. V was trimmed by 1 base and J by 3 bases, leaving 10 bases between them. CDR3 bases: TGTGCCAGCAGCTTAGGAGGGGCGCGTGGAAACACCATATATTTT. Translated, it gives CASSLGGARGNTIYF.

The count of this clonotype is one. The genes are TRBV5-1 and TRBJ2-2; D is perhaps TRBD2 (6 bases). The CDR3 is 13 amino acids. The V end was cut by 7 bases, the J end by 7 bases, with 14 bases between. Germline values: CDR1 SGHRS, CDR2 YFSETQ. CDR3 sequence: CASEEGSGGELFF. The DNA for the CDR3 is TGCGCCAGCGAGGAGGGGTCGGGCGGGGAGCTGTTTTTT.

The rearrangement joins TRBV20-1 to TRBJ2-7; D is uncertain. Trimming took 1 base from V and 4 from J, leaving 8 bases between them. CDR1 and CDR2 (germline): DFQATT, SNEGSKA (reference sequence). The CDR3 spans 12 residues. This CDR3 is CSARVYDYEQYF. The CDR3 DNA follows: TGCAGTGCTAGAGTGTACGATTACGAGCAGTACTTC.

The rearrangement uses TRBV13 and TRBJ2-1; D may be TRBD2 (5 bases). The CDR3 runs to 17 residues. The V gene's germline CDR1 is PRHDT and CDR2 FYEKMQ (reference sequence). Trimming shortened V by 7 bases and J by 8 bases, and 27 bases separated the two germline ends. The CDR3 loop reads CASKMLFSGIGGHEQFF. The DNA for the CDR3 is TGTGCCAGCAAGATGTTGTTCTCGGGGATAGGTGGGCATGAGCAGTTCTTC. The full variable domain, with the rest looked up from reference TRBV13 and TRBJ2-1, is AAGVIQSPRHLIKEKRETATLKCYPIPRHDTVYWYQQGPGQDPQFLISFYEKMQSDKGSIPDRFSAQQFSDYHSELNMSSLELGDSALYFCASKMLFSGIGGHEQFFGPGTRLTVL.

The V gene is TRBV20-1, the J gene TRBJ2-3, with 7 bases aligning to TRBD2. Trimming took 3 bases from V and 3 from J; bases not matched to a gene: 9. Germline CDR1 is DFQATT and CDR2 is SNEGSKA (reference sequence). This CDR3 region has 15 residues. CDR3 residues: CSASSSSGLTDTQYF. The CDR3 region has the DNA TGCAGTGCTAGTTCCTCTAGCGGTCTGACAGATACGCAGTATTTT.

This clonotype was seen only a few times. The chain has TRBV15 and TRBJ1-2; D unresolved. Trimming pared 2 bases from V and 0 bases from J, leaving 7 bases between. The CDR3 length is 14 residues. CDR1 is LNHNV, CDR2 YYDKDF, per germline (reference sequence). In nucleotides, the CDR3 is TGTGCCACCAGCAGATACGAAGCTAACTATGGCTACACCTTC. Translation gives CATSRYEANYGYTF.

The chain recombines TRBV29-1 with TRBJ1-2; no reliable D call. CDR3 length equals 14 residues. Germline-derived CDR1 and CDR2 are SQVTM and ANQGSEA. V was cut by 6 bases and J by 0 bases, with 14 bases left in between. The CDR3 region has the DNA TGCAGCGTATACCCCCAGGATACTAACTATGGCTACACCTTC. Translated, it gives CSVYPQDTNYGYTF.

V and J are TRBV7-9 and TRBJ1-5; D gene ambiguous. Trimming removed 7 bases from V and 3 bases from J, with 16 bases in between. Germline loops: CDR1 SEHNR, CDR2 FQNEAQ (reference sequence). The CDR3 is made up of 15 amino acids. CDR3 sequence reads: CASTRDGSPNQPQHF. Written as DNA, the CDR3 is TGTGCCAGCACTCGCGACGGATCCCCCAATCAGCCCCAGCATTTT.

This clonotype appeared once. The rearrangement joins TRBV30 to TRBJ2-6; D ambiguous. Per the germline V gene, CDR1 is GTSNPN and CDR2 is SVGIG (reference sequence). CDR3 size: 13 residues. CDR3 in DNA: TGTGCTGAGACGGGTTCTGGGGCCAACGTCCTGACTTTC. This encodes CAETGSGANVLTF.